A selection of T cell receptor beta chains follows, all from one sample in a study of T-cell memory formation after mild COVID-19. TCRdb used MiXCR to reprocess the 5' RACE reads, holding one entry per CDR3 protein. The sample consists of roughly 450,000 distinct CDR3 sequences, about a sixth of them appearing once. Sample: PBMCs or a T cell subset sorted from them (not recorded which). These receptors originate from a man between 18 and 35 years old who had mild COVID-19 (a few samples of this study predate the infection). Cell type and time point are not known. Both conserved end residues are part of each CDR3. The D gene is left open where the match is weak. For some rows the clone size is stated as once, few or many, or as a class when expanded; others skip it.

TRBJ1-1,-,TRBV7-9,few,TGTGCCAGCAGCTTATACAGCGCGAACACTGAAGCTTTCTTT,CASSLYSANTEAFF
TRBJ2-7,TRBD1,TRBV4-1,-,TGCGCCAGCAGCCAAAGACAGGGGGCGAGTGATTTCGAGCAGTACTTC,CASSQRQGASDFEQYF
TRBJ1-2,TRBD1,TRBV29-1,few,TGCAGCGTCTCGGGGCGGCAGGGGGCTCGTTCTTACAATGGCTACACCTTC,CSVSGRQGARSYNGYTF
TRBJ1-1,TRBD1,TRBV4-3,-,TGCGCCAGCACCCTAGGTGGTGACAGGGGTATCGGCACTGAAGCTTTCTTT,CASTLGGDRGIGTEAFF
TRBJ2-1,-,TRBV9,few,TGTGCCAGCAGCGTAGTGGGGGGTGGCAATGAGCAGTTCTTC,CASSVVGGGNEQFF
TRBJ2-3,TRBD2,TRBV7-2,-,TGTGCCAGCAGCTTCGAGGCTAGCGGGGGAGTCACAGATACGCAGTATTTT,CASSFEASGGVTDTQYF
TRBJ1-6,-,TRBV7-2,few,TGTGCCAGCAGCTTGAACACGCCGGACGCGAATTCACCCCTCCACTTT,CASSLNTPDANSPLHF
TRBJ2-3,TRBD1,TRBV4-1,-,TGCGCCAGCAGCCAAGACCCCAGGGGGCTGTCAGATACGCAGTATTTT,CASSQDPRGLSDTQYF
TRBJ1-4,-,TRBV4-2,-,TGTGCCAGCAGCCAAGGACGAAAATTGGTTACAACTAATGAAAAACTGTTTTTT,CASSQGRKLVTTNEKLFF
TRBJ2-2,-,TRBV29-1,-,TGCAGCGTTGAAGTTAAGATGGCCGGGGAGCTGTTTTTT,CSVEVKMAGELFF
TRBJ2-2,TRBD1,TRBV15,few,TGTGCCACCAGCAGAGATAGTACAGGGGGCCCCGGGGAGCTGTTTTTT,CATSRDSTGGPGELFF
TRBJ1-2,-,TRBV7-6,-,TGTGCCAGCAGCCCTGCGCCCCAAAGGGGACATGGCTACACCTTC,CASSPAPQRGHGYTF
TRBJ2-1,-,TRBV3-1,-,TGTGCCAGCGGCAGGGGAGCCGGCTCCTACAATGAGCAGTTCTTC,CASGRGAGSYNEQFF
TRBJ2-3,TRBD2,TRBV12-5,-,TGTGCTAGTGGTTTGGGAATGACTAGCGGGGGCCCGGATACGCAGTATTTT,CASGLGMTSGGPDTQYF
TRBJ1-2,-,TRBV2,-,TGTGCCAGCAGTGAAGGGTCAGTCCTCACTAACTATGGCTACACCTTC,CASSEGSVLTNYGYTF
TRBJ2-1,TRBD1,TRBV4-3,once,TGCGCCAGCAGCCGATCGACAGGGTACAATGAGCAGTTCTTC,CASSRSTGYNEQFF
TRBJ2-5,-,TRBV12-3/TRBV12-4,many,TGTGCCAGCAGCTTATCTGGCGAGACCCAGTACTTC,CASSLSGETQYF
TRBJ2-5,-,TRBV27,-,TGTGCCAGCAGTTTTCTGGACGGGACCCAGTACTTC,CASSFLDGTQYF
TRBJ2-3,TRBD1,TRBV7-6,few,TGTGCCAGCAGCTTAACAGGGGGCGAAGAAGATACGCAGTATTTT,CASSLTGGEEDTQYF
TRBJ1-5,-,TRBV7-2,-,TGTGCCAGCAGCCCCCACCCCGCCTCAAATCAGCCCCAGCATTTT,CASSPHPASNQPQHF
TRBJ1-4,-,TRBV20-1,few,TGCAGTGCTAGAGATCTGGGGGGCTGGGAAAAACTGTTTTTT,CSARDLGGWEKLFF
TRBJ2-3,-,TRBV14,few,TGTGCCAGCAGCCAAGAGTTCCCCGCTACGCAGTATTTT,CASSQEFPATQYF